A single sample is the source of the 25 T cell receptor beta chains below, sequenced in a study of CD8 T cells in Susac syndrome. The RNA input was roughly 0.45 to 1 ug, and it was reverse transcribed with random hexamers. TCRdb reprocessed the immunoSEQ multiplex PCR reads via MiXCR and lists one record per CDR3 protein. Of about 100,000 distinct CDR3 sequences listed, around 95% are singletons. Sequences were obtained from CD8+ T cells from PBMCs. Receptors originate from a human donor with Susac syndrome.

The rearrangement joins TRBV24-1 to TRBJ1-6; 9 nucleotides line up with TRBD1. Trimming removed 12 bases from V and 8 bases from J; junction bases left unmatched: 22. Germline loops: CDR1 KGHDR, CDR2 SFDVKD. The CDR3 loop spans 18 amino acids. The CDR3 coding sequence is TGTGCCTCCACCTTTGACGGGACAGGGAACACTCCTTATTCACCCCTCCACTTT. This translates into CASTFDGTGNTPYSPLHF.

The chain carries TRBV27 and TRBJ2-5; the D is unclear. With 3 bases removed from V and 10 bases from J, the gap between germline ends came to 15 bases. Germline V gene data show CDR1 as MNHEY and CDR2 as SMNVEV (reference sequence). The CDR3 consists of 13 residues. CDR3 residues: CASSFGEGILQYF. As DNA, the CDR3 is TGTGCCAGCAGTTTTGGGGAAGGAATCCTCCAGTACTTC.

The chain employs TRBV29-1 and TRBJ2-7; 11 bases are shared with TRBD1. Trimming took 7 bases from V and 7 from J; bases not matched to a gene: 12. This CDR3 has 14 residues. Germline CDR1 and CDR2: SQVTM and ANQGSEA. The CDR3 protein is CSAARDRGTGEQYF. The CDR3 DNA follows: TGCAGCGCAGCGAGGGACAGGGGGACGGGGGAGCAGTACTTC.

This sequence joins TRBV2 and TRBJ1-5; D possibly corresponds to TRBD1 (6 bases). The length of the CDR3 is 13 residues. Trimming took 6 bases from V and 5 from J, leaving 11 bases between them. Germline values: CDR1 SNHLY, CDR2 FYNNEI. As DNA, the CDR3 is TGTGCCAGCAGCGATCAGGGGTATCAGCCCCAGCATTTT. Its translation: CASSDQGYQPQHF.

The rearrangement uses TRBV29-1 and TRBJ1-1, with a possible D match to TRBD1 (6 bases). This CDR3 has 16 amino acids. The germline V and J ends were trimmed by 1 base and 5 bases, with 20 bases remaining between them. The germline V gene encodes CDR1 SQVTM and CDR2 ANQGSEA. The CDR3, as DNA: TGCAGCGTTGAAGGACGCAAAGGGGTAGGGACAACTGAAGCTTTCTTT. It specifies CSVEGRKGVGTTEAFF.

The CDR3 DNA sequence: TGTGCCAGCAGTGAAGCGACAGGGGGGAGGTACGAGCAGTACTTC. It codes for CASSEATGGRYEQYF. The V gene is TRBV6-1, the J gene TRBJ2-7, with 9 bases identical to TRBD1. The germline V gene encodes CDR1 MNHNS and CDR2 SASEGT. V trimming: 0 bases; J trimming: 4 bases; junction bases outside the gene matches: 4. This CDR3 is built from 15 residues.

The J gene is TRBJ2-4, the V gene TRBV2; TRBD2 matches at 7 bases. V lost 3 bases, J lost 0 bases, and 2 bases stayed unmatched. Germline V gene lookup returns CDR1 SNHLY and CDR2 FYNNEI. This CDR3 has 15 residues. CDR3 region: CASSDRLAAKNIQYF. In nucleotides, the CDR3 is TGTGCCAGCAGTGACCGACTAGCAGCCAAAAACATTCAGTACTTC.

The chain employs TRBV7-2 and TRBJ1-1; D not certain. V lost 4 bases and J 8 bases, leaving 11 bases between the germline ends. Germline CDR1 is SGHTA and CDR2 is FQGNSA. This CDR3 is built from 12 residues. This chain's CDR3 is CASSSVFGEAFF. The CDR3 DNA follows: TGTGCCAGCAGCTCCGTGTTCGGGGAAGCTTTCTTT.

The chain links TRBV13 to TRBJ2-7, with D possibly TRBD1 on 6 matching bases. Germline V gives CDR1 PRHDT, CDR2 FYEKMQ (reference sequence). Trimming took 0 bases from V and 3 from J, leaving 12 bases between them. The CDR3 loop spans 15 amino acids. DNA of the CDR3: TGTGCCAGCAGCTTAGGGCAGGGACAAATCTACGAGCAGTACTTC. The encoded protein is CASSLGQGQIYEQYF.

The CDR3 coding sequence is TGCAGTGCTAGTCGTAGGAGAGGCTACGAGCAGTACTTC. Translated: CSASRRRGYEQYF. J is TRBJ2-7 and V is TRBV20-1; D is unresolved. Germline CDR1 and CDR2: DFQATT and SNEGSKA (reference sequence). The CDR3 consists of 13 residues. The V end lost 3 bases, the J end lost 3 bases, and 12 bases lay between the germline ends.

This sequence joins TRBV13 and TRBJ1-2; maybe TRBD1 (5 bases). V shed 1 base and J shed 4 bases, with 13 bases lying between them. Germline values: CDR1 PRHDT, CDR2 FYEKMQ (reference sequence). This CDR3 has 15 amino acids. The CDR3 nucleotides read TGTGCCAGCAGCTTAGATGGGGACCGAGCCTATGGCTACACCTTC. Encoded protein: CASSLDGDRAYGYTF.

The chain employs TRBV7-2 and TRBJ2-5; 10 bases agree with TRBD1. J lost 2 bases, V lost 5 bases, and 8 bases had no gene match. This CDR3 comprises 16 residues. Per germline, CDR1 SGHTA and CDR2 FQGNSA. CDR3: CASSGRTGGKQETQYF. CDR3 nucleotide sequence: TGTGCCAGCAGCGGAAGGACAGGGGGAAAACAAGAGACCCAGTACTTC.

CDR3 amino acids: CASSLEAASGRGEQYF. The CDR3 nucleotides read TGTGCCAGCAGCTTGGAGGCCGCTAGCGGGAGAGGGGAGCAGTACTTC. This chain uses TRBV5-6 with TRBJ2-7; 10 positions agree with TRBD2. This CDR3 is 16 amino acids long. V lost 0 bases, J lost 7 bases, and 10 bases stayed unmatched. The germline CDR1 and CDR2 sequences are SGHDT and YYEEEE.

The CDR3 is CATSDADSNNEQFF. The CDR3 DNA is TGTGCCACCAGTGATGCCGACAGTAACAATGAGCAGTTCTTC. V and J are TRBV24-1 and TRBJ2-1, with D possibly being TRBD1 (5 bases). Per germline, CDR1 KGHDR and CDR2 SFDVKD. V was cut by 3 bases and J by 5 bases, with 10 bases left in between. The CDR3 is 14 residues long.

The CDR3 reads CSVSDRLRGYTF. The CDR3 DNA reads TGCAGCGTTAGTGACAGGTTGCGTGGCTACACCTTC. The chain recombines TRBV29-1 with TRBJ1-2; tentative D call: TRBD1 (6 bases). There are 12 residues in the CDR3. CDR1 and CDR2 from the germline V gene are SQVTM and ANQGSEA. Trimming left V 5 bases short and J 7 bases short, with 14 bases between.

V usage is TRBV12-3 or TRBV12-4 and J usage is TRBJ1-6; tentatively, D is TRBD1 (6 bases). The CDR3 is made up of 13 amino acids. V shed 2 bases and J shed 9 bases, with 8 bases lying between them. DNA of the CDR3: TGTGCCAGCAGTTTAAACAGGGCTTCACCCCTCCACTTT. Its translation: CASSLNRASPLHF.

The genes are TRBV20-1 and TRBJ2-1; D perhaps matches TRBD2 (5 bases). Germline values: CDR1 DFQATT, CDR2 SNEGSKA (reference sequence). V was trimmed by 3 bases and J by 4 bases, leaving 13 bases between them. The CDR3 is made up of 14 amino acids. CDR3 sequence reads: CSARVGVNYNEQFF. CDR3 DNA: TGCAGTGCTAGGGTGGGAGTAAATTACAATGAGCAGTTCTTC.

The chain recombines TRBV20-1 with TRBJ1-5, with no clear D. This CDR3 spans 13 amino acids. Germline V CDR1 and CDR2: DFQATT, SNEGSKA (reference sequence). V was shortened by 1 base and J by 6 bases, with 10 bases between the two germline ends. The CDR3, as DNA: TGCAGTGCTAGAGGGGCGGGGAGTCAGCCCCAGCATTTT. Translated, it gives CSARGAGSQPQHF.

V usage is TRBV29-1 and J usage is TRBJ2-5, with 13 bases fitting TRBD2. The trim removed 7 bases at V and 1 base at J, leaving 12 bases unmatched. From germline, CDR1 is SQVTM and CDR2 ANQGSEA. The CDR3 totals 17 residues. This CDR3 reads CSGLTSGRKESQETQYF. Written as DNA, the CDR3 is TGCAGCGGCCTGACTAGCGGGAGGAAGGAAAGCCAAGAGACCCAGTACTTC. The variable domain in full, completed from reference TRBV29-1 and TRBJ2-5, reads SAVISQKPSRDICQRGTSLTIQCQVDSQVTMMFWYRQQPGQSLTLIATANQGSEATYESGFVIDKFPISRPNLTFSTLTVSNMSPEDSSIYLCSGLTSGRKESQETQYFGPGTRLLVL.

The CDR3 nucleotides read TGTGCCACCAGCAGGGACAGGGCAAGCACAGATACGCAGTATTTT. Protein product: CATSRDRASTDTQYF. V gene TRBV15 combines with J gene TRBJ2-3, with 8 bases fitting TRBD1. The CDR3 is made up of 15 amino acids. CDR1 LNHNV and CDR2 YYDKDF come from the germline V gene (reference sequence). Unmatched junction bases numbered 2, after V lost 3 bases and J lost 0 bases.

The chain uses TRBV29-1 and TRBJ1-1; D remains ambiguous. The CDR3 is made up of 13 amino acids. V was clipped by 3 bases and J by 2 bases, with 10 bases between them. Germline V CDR1 and CDR2: SQVTM, ANQGSEA. The CDR3 region has the DNA TGCAGCGTTGAGTTTCGGGGTAACACTGAAGCTTTCTTT. Its translation: CSVEFRGNTEAFF.

The genes are TRBV10-3 and TRBJ2-3; possible D gene TRBD2, 5 bases. In germline, CDR1 is ENHRY, CDR2 SYGVKD. The CDR3 is made up of 14 amino acids. Trimming pared 6 bases from V and 1 base from J, leaving 11 bases between. The CDR3 here is CAIRGARRTDTQYF. CDR3 DNA sequence: TGTGCCATCAGGGGAGCGAGGCGCACAGATACGCAGTATTTT.

The chain links TRBV5-1 to TRBJ2-7; TRBD2 agrees at 7 bases. The junction had 3 bases not matched to a gene; V was cut back by 1 base and J by 2 bases. Germline V CDR1 and CDR2: SGHRS, YFSETQ. The length of the CDR3 is 14 residues. CDR3 in amino acids: CASSLISGPYEQYF. The CDR3 DNA sequence: TGCGCCAGCAGCTTGATTAGCGGGCCCTACGAGCAGTACTTC.

This sequence joins TRBV4-1 and TRBJ2-1, with 11 bases fitting TRBD2. V gave up 0 bases and J gave up 7 bases; unmatched junction bases: 8. The CDR3 is made up of 17 amino acids. The germline CDR1 and CDR2 sequences are MGHRA and YSYEKL. Here the CDR3 reads CASSQDSSGRAGNEQFF. CDR3 nucleotide sequence: TGCGCCAGCAGCCAAGATAGTAGCGGGAGGGCCGGGAATGAGCAGTTCTTC.

The gene calls are TRBV15 and TRBJ2-7, with 10 bases lining up with TRBD2. V shed 1 base and J 0 bases; nucleotides not matched to a gene: 12. The CDR3 is made up of 19 amino acids. Germline values: CDR1 LNHNV, CDR2 YYDKDF (reference sequence). The CDR3 loop is CATSRGVRGTSGASYEQYF. The CDR3 nucleotides are TGTGCCACCAGCAGAGGGGTAAGAGGAACTAGCGGGGCCTCCTACGAGCAGTACTTC. Combining the CDR3 with reference TRBV15 and TRBJ2-7 gives the whole variable domain DAMVIQNPRYQVTQFGKPVTLSCSQTLNHNVMYWYQQKSSQAPKLLFHYYDKDFNNEADTPDNFQSRRPNTSFCFLDIRSPGLGDTAMYLCATSRGVRGTSGASYEQYFGPGTRLTVT.